This T cell receptor (beta chain) came from a study of PD-L1 blockade in urothelial cancer. Study at large: Patients' histories included 0 to 3 prior chemotherapy regimens. Study results and limitations: Those with durable benefit had larger increases in tumor-associated blood clones at 3 weeks.

Sampling of each patient yielded between 1 and 8 specimens, collected pretreatment and on-treatment. Profiling relied on immunoSEQ multiplex PCR, and the TCRdb table lists in-frame clones only, not all of them. This repertoire shows tens of thousands of clones, almost 85% found once; its top ten account for 3% to 3.5%. Notes on this clone: The antigen remains unidentified.

Trimming cost V 2 bases and J 3 bases; bases outside gene matches: 8. Germline V CDR1 and CDR2: MDHEN, SYDVKM. The CDR3 runs 16 residues. Material: PBMCs, obtained around atezolizumab (anti-PD-L1) treatment. The chain is built from TRBV28 and TRBJ1-2; 8 bases match TRBD1. The receptor comes from a man between 65 and 79 years old with urothelial cancer. CDR3 DNA: TGTGCCAGCAGTTTAGCTGCCGGGACAGGAGACTATGGCTACACCTTC. Translation gives CASSLAAGTGDYGYTF.